The 26 T cell receptor beta chains given below trace back to one sample, sequenced in a study of HIV-infected patients and healthy controls. cDNA was made from around 0.5 ug RNA using alpha and beta constant primers. Alpha and beta chain libraries were made separately by chain-specific third strand synthesis with multiplexing indices. Using its own MiXCR run on the 5' RACE reads, TCRdb lists one record per CDR3 protein. This table holds about 17,000 distinct CDR3 sequences, around 5.5% found once. All unsorted peripheral T cells were captured because whole blood was used without fractionation. The sequenced material came from blood. The receptors originated from an adult in good health.

This clonotype was seen ten or more times. The V gene is TRBV2, the J gene TRBJ1-5; unclear D gene. Germline CDR1 reads SNHLY; CDR2 reads FYNNEI. The CDR3 covers 12 residues. V was clipped by 11 bases and J by 7 bases, with 15 bases between them. CDR3 region: CAGKGEGQPQHF. CDR3 sequence (DNA): TGTGCCGGCAAGGGCGAGGGACAGCCCCAGCATTTT.

There are many counts of this clonotype. The rearrangement uses TRBV20-1 and TRBJ1-1; TRBD1 aligns across 8 bases. CDR1 and CDR2 from the germline V gene are DFQATT and SNEGSKA (reference sequence). The CDR3 spans 13 residues. Germline trimming cut 4 bases from V and 0 bases from J; bases unmatched to any gene: 1. The CDR3 nucleotides are TGCAGTGCTAAGGACAGGGTGAACACTGAAGCTTTCTTT. Translation: CSAKDRVNTEAFF.

The DNA for the CDR3 is TGTGCCAGCAGCTTAGTTTTCCCCAAGATAGGGGGAAACACAGATACGCAGTATTTT. Encoded protein: CASSLVFPKIGGNTDTQYF. The rearrangement joins TRBV7-2 to TRBJ2-3, with D possibly being TRBD1 (6 bases). The CDR3 is 19 residues long. The germline V gene encodes CDR1 SGHTA and CDR2 FQGNSA. V lost 1 base and J 2 bases, leaving 22 bases between the germline ends. The entire variable domain, with the rest obtained from reference TRBV7-2 and TRBJ2-3, is as follows: GAGVSQSPSNKVTEKGKDVELRCDPISGHTALYWYRQSLGQGLEFLIYFQGNSAPDKSGLPSDRFSAERTGGSVSTLTIQRTQQEDSAVYLCASSLVFPKIGGNTDTQYFGPGTRLTVL.

The rearrangement uses TRBV3-1 and TRBJ2-6; D is uncertain. The CDR3 runs 17 residues. V gave up 0 bases and J gave up 1 base, with 10 bases separating them. Germline CDR1 is LGHDT and CDR2 is YNNKEL (reference sequence). The CDR3 nucleotides are TGTGCCAGCAGCCAAGATCTTAAGGGATCTGGGGCCAACGTCCTGACTTTC. Translating it yields CASSQDLKGSGANVLTF.

Ten or more counts support this clonotype. The gene calls are TRBV12-3 or TRBV12-4 and TRBJ2-1, with TRBD1 matching over 11 bases. The CDR3 sequence is 15 residues long. With V trimmed by 5 bases and J by 8 bases, 8 bases remained unmatched. The CDR3 sequence: CASSLRDRGMDEQFF. The CDR3, as DNA: TGTGCCAGCAGTCTGCGGGACAGGGGGATGGATGAGCAGTTCTTC.

This clonotype was recorded at least ten times. The chain is built from TRBV20-1 and TRBJ2-5; TRBD2 matches 14 bases. Unmatched junction bases numbered 2, after V lost 1 base and J lost 1 base. Germline CDR1 DFQATT, CDR2 SNEGSKA (reference sequence). This CDR3 has 16 residues. The DNA for the CDR3 is TGCAGTGCTAGAGGGGGGACTAGCGGGGGCCAAGAGACCCAGTACTTC. The encoded protein is CSARGGTSGGQETQYF.

This clonotype was counted ten times or more. The chain carries TRBV7-8 and TRBJ2-3, with no clear D. Germline-derived CDR1 and CDR2 are SGHVS and FQNEAQ. The CDR3 has 16 amino acids. V lost 5 bases and J lost 0, with 15 bases in between. CDR3 sequence reads: CASSPMRLRSTDTQYF. CDR3 DNA sequence: TGTGCCAGCAGCCCCATGCGTTTGCGGAGCACAGATACGCAGTATTTT.

In this sample, this clonotype turned up many times. This rearrangement joins TRBV2 to TRBJ1-5; D is perhaps TRBD1 (5 bases). The CDR3 is 17 residues long. V lost 3 bases and J 8 bases, leaving 23 bases between the germline ends. CDR1 SNHLY and CDR2 FYNNEI come from the germline V gene. This CDR3 reads CASSEEQRIVGGKPQHF. The CDR3 region has the DNA TGTGCCAGCAGTGAGGAACAGCGGATCGTCGGGGGGAAGCCCCAGCATTTT.

This clonotype appeared many times. This chain uses TRBV6-6 with TRBJ2-7; D is ambiguous. V lost 7 bases and J 6 bases, leaving 16 bases between the germline ends. Germline values: CDR1 MNHNY, CDR2 SVGAGI (reference sequence). The CDR3 sequence is 13 residues long. The CDR3 loop reads CASKGQLPGEQYF. The CDR3 nucleotides are TGTGCCAGCAAAGGGCAGCTTCCTGGCGAGCAGTACTTC.

Sample share makes this clonotype medium-sized (0.01 to 0.1%). The chain combines TRBV27 with TRBJ2-7, with a possible D match to TRBD1 (6 bases). The CDR3 covers 20 residues. The V end lost 5 bases, the J end lost 0 bases, and 29 bases lay between the germline ends. CDR1 and CDR2 from the germline V gene are MNHEY and SMNVEV (reference sequence). In DNA form, the CDR3 reads TGTGCCAGCAGTCCCCTACAGGGATGGGCGATACAAGGAAGCTCCTACGAGCAGTACTTC. This codes for CASSPLQGWAIQGSSYEQYF.

This clonotype was found many times. The chain links TRBV6-1 to TRBJ1-5; 7 bases agree with TRBD1. CDR3 length: 15 amino acids. Germline V gene data show CDR1 as MNHNS and CDR2 as SASEGT. Unmatched junction bases numbered 3, after V lost 4 bases and J lost 0 bases. The CDR3 is CASSARGNSNQPQHF. As DNA, the CDR3 is TGTGCCAGCAGTGCCAGGGGGAATAGCAATCAGCCCCAGCATTTT.

This clonotype was found many times. The CDR3 region has the DNA TGCGCCAGCAGCGGAACACAGGGTGGGGAAGAGACCCAGTACTTC. Amino acid sequence: CASSGTQGGEETQYF. This chain uses TRBV5-1 with TRBJ2-5, with a possible D match to TRBD1 (6 bases). Per the germline V gene, CDR1 is SGHRS and CDR2 is YFSETQ. CDR3 length: 15 amino acids. V lost 4 bases, J lost 3 bases, and 16 bases lay in between.

This clonotype was counted many times. The chain couples TRBV25-1 to TRBJ1-2, with unresolved D. The CDR3 length is 13 residues. Germline CDR1 and CDR2: MGHDK and SYGVNS. With 6 bases removed from V and 1 base from J, the gap between germline ends came to 9 bases. This CDR3 is CASRAVNNYGYTF. The CDR3 bases are TGTGCCAGCAGGGCAGTAAATAACTATGGCTACACCTTC.

This clonotype has ten or more counts. The V gene is TRBV30, the J gene TRBJ1-2; D gene uncertain. Germline CDR1 is GTSNPN and CDR2 is SVGIG (reference sequence). Trimming stripped 1 base from V and 8 bases from J, with 14 bases between. This CDR3 comprises 13 residues. The CDR3 nucleotides read TGTGCCTGGAGTGAATTTAGTAGGATGGGCTACACCTTC. Its translation is CAWSEFSRMGYTF. The whole variable domain, remainder taken from reference TRBV30 and TRBJ1-2, is SQTIHQWPATLVQPVGSPLSLECTVEGTSNPNLYWYRQAAGRGLQLLFYSVGIGQISSEVPQNLSASRPQDRQFILSSKKLLLSDSGFYLCAWSEFSRMGYTFGSGTRLTVV.

In this sample, this clonotype turned up many times. The chain couples TRBV7-9 to TRBJ1-1, with TRBD1 identical over 7 bases. The CDR3 is made up of 15 amino acids. Germline V gene lookup returns CDR1 SEHNR and CDR2 FQNEAQ (reference sequence). Trimming cost V 5 bases and J 0 bases; bases outside gene matches: 6. CDR3 nucleotide sequence: TGTGCCAGCAGCACAGGGGAAATCATGAACACTGAAGCTTTCTTT. Translating gives CASSTGEIMNTEAFF.

Ten or more counts support this clonotype. The V gene is TRBV5-1, the J gene TRBJ2-1; 11 positions match TRBD1. Per the germline V gene, CDR1 is SGHRS and CDR2 is YFSETQ. The junction had 9 bases not matched to a gene; V was cut back by 3 bases and J by 7 bases. This CDR3 comprises 16 residues. CDR3 protein: CASSYGQGALVNEQFF. The CDR3 nucleotides read TGCGCCAGCAGCTATGGACAGGGGGCGCTTGTGAATGAGCAGTTCTTC. Drawing the rest from reference TRBV5-1 and TRBJ2-1, the complete variable domain is KAGVTQTPRYLIKTRGQQVTLSCSPISGHRSVSWYQQTPGQGLQFLFEYFSETQRNKGNFPGRFSGRQFSNSRSEMNVSTLELGDSALYLCASSYGQGALVNEQFFGPGTRLTVL.

This clonotype was recorded at least ten times. The chain joins TRBV7-9 to TRBJ1-1, with unresolved D. V was pared by 1 base and J by 1 base, with 4 bases between. The CDR3 spans 13 residues. Germline CDR1 reads SEHNR; CDR2 reads FQNEAQ (reference sequence). The chain's CDR3 is CASSLEENTEAFF. The CDR3 nucleotides are TGTGCCAGCAGCTTAGAGGAGAACACTGAAGCTTTCTTT.

This clonotype has ten or more counts. The chain recombines TRBV5-6 with TRBJ2-5; a weak D match, TRBD2 (7 bases). V was shortened by 0 bases and J by 5 bases, with 17 bases between the two germline ends. Looked up from germline, CDR1 is SGHDT and CDR2 is YYEEEE. The CDR3 has 16 amino acids. CDR3 DNA: TGTGCCAGCAGCTTGGTTTCGGGGGGCCGGGGGGAGACCCAGTACTTC. This gives the protein CASSLVSGGRGETQYF.

The table lists this clonotype with a few counts. V gene TRBV4-2 combines with J gene TRBJ1-2; D is unclear. The CDR3 totals 17 residues. Germline V lookup: CDR1 LGHNA, CDR2 YNFKEQ. V was trimmed by 0 bases and J by 6 bases, leaving 20 bases between them. The CDR3: CASSQDINSKGGDGYTF. The CDR3 DNA sequence: TGTGCCAGCAGCCAAGATATTAACAGCAAAGGAGGTGATGGCTACACCTTC.

This clonotype appeared many times. The rearrangement joins TRBV11-2 to TRBJ2-1; 8 bases match TRBD2. CDR1 and CDR2 (germline): SGHAT, FQNNGV. CDR3 length: 15 residues. V lost 5 bases to trimming and J lost 0 bases; unmatched junction nucleotides: 3. This chain's CDR3 is CASSIGTSSYNEQFF. The CDR3 region has the DNA TGTGCCAGCAGCATTGGGACTAGCTCCTACAATGAGCAGTTCTTC. The full variable domain, with the rest looked up from reference TRBV11-2 and TRBJ2-1, is EAGVAQSPRYKIIEKRQSVAFWCNPISGHATLYWYQQILGQGPKLLIQFQNNGVVDDSQLPKDRFSAERLKGVDSTLKIQPAKLEDSAVYLCASSIGTSSYNEQFFGPGTRLTVL.

Within the sample, this clonotype is medium-sized. The gene calls are TRBV20-1 and TRBJ1-6; 11 nucleotides match TRBD1. The germline V gene encodes CDR1 DFQATT and CDR2 SNEGSKA (reference sequence). This CDR3 region has 14 residues. Losses at the gene ends were 6 bases for V and 10 bases for J; bases not matched to a gene: 8. CDR3 coding DNA: TGCAGTGCCCCGGGACAGGGGGATTGGTCACCCCTCCACTTT. Translating it yields CSAPGQGDWSPLHF.

This clonotype was observed many times. The chain recombines TRBV29-1 with TRBJ2-1; D not resolved. CDR1 and CDR2 from the germline V gene are SQVTM and ANQGSEA. CDR3 size: 13 residues. V was shortened by 1 base and J by 3 bases, with 7 bases between the two germline ends. As DNA, the CDR3 is TGCAGCGTTGAAGGGGAAATCTACAATGAGCAGTTCTTC. The encoded protein is CSVEGEIYNEQFF.

This clonotype has at least ten counts. The genes are TRBV7-6 and TRBJ2-3, with D unclear. CDR3 length: 13 residues. V dropped 6 bases and J dropped 7 bases, with 14 bases sitting between them. Germline lookup yields CDR1 SGHVS and CDR2 FNYEAQ. CDR3 loop: CASSLNLANTQYF. In DNA, the CDR3 is TGTGCCAGCAGTCTTAACTTGGCTAATACGCAGTATTTT.

Of note for this clonotype: Given a much more abundant clone one base away, this may be a read error. The chain employs TRBV9 and TRBJ2-6, with D perhaps matching TRBD1 (5 bases). Germline V gives CDR1 SGDLS, CDR2 YYNGEE. CDR3 length: 13 amino acids. The CDR3 region is CASRASGADVLTF. Written as DNA, the CDR3 is TGTGCCAGCAGGGCCTCTGGGGCCGACGTCCTGACTTTC.

This clonotype was detected ten times or more. This rearrangement joins TRBV18 to TRBJ2-1, with D perhaps matching TRBD1 (5 bases). Per germline, CDR1 KGHSH and CDR2 LQKENI. Trimming shortened V by 4 bases and J by 1 base, and 11 bases separated the two germline ends. The length of the CDR3 is 15 residues. CDR3 in DNA: TGTGCCAGCTCACTCTCAGGGTGGTCCTACAATGAGCAGTTCTTC. Its protein product is CASSLSGWSYNEQFF.

The chain couples TRBV7-6 to TRBJ1-1; weak D call: TRBD1 (6 bases). Germline V CDR1 and CDR2: SGHVS, FNYEAQ. This CDR3 is 14 amino acids long. V lost 5 bases, J lost 6 bases, and 16 bases lay in between. The CDR3 loop is CASSLTFRGSEAFF. CDR3 nucleotides: TGTGCCAGCAGCCTAACATTCAGGGGCTCTGAAGCTTTCTTT.